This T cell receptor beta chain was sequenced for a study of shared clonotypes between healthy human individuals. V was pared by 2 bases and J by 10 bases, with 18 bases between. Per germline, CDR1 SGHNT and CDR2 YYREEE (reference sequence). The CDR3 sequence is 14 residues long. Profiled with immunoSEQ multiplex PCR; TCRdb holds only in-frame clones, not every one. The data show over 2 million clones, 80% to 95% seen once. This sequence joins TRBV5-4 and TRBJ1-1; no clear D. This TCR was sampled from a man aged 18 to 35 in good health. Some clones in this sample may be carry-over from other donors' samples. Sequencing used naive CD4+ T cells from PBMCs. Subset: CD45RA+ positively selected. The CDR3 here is CASSLDNVPRGAFF. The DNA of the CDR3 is TGTGCCAGCAGCTTAGATAATGTGCCCCGAGGAGCTTTCTTT.